A single sample is the source of the 30 T cell receptor beta chains below, sequenced in a study of shared clonotypes between healthy human individuals. The naive CD8 population came from CD45RO-negative cells selected for CCR7, without terminally differentiated effector memory CD45RA+ cells. Profiled with immunoSEQ multiplex PCR; TCRdb holds only in-frame clones, not every one. The repertoire holds about 2.2 million clones, with just over 90% as singletons. The sequencing input was naive CD8+ T cells from PBMCs. These receptors were collected from a man younger than 35 in good health. Some clones in this sample may be carry-over from other donors' samples.

The chain carries TRBV7-9 and TRBJ1-1; no clear D gene. The germline V and J ends were trimmed by 3 bases and 1 base, with 6 bases remaining between them. The germline V gene encodes CDR1 SEHNR and CDR2 FQNEAQ (reference sequence). The CDR3 has 13 residues. The CDR3 loop reads CASSFPKNTEAFF. The CDR3 DNA reads as TGTGCCAGCAGCTTCCCGAAGAACACTGAAGCTTTCTTT.

J is TRBJ2-7 and V is TRBV28, with TRBD2 identical over 11 bases. Germline loops: CDR1 MDHEN, CDR2 SYDVKM. This CDR3 spans 17 amino acids. With 4 bases clipped from V and 3 bases from J, the junction kept 11 bases outside the gene matches. The CDR3 nucleotides read TGTGCCAGCAGTTCCTCTCCTGCTAGCGGGAGGTTCTACGAGCAGTACTTC. Residues: CASSSSPASGRFYEQYF.

Worth noting for this clone: Other DNA sequences in the sample encode the same CDR3. The V gene is TRBV7-3, the J gene TRBJ2-1, with a weak D call TRBD2 (6 bases). Germline V CDR1 and CDR2: SGHTA, FQGTGA. The CDR3 is made up of 15 amino acids. Deletions cut 2 bases from V and 0 bases from J, with 8 bases between. CDR3 sequence: CASSLAGSSYNEQFF. Written as DNA, the CDR3 is TGTGCCAGCAGCTTAGCGGGAAGCTCCTACAATGAGCAGTTCTTC.

The chain recombines TRBV5-4 with TRBJ2-3, with D perhaps matching TRBD2 (5 bases). V was pared by 4 bases and J by 3 bases, with 24 bases between. Germline V gene sequence: CDR1 SGHNT, CDR2 YYREEE (reference sequence). The CDR3 consists of 18 residues. In DNA, the CDR3 is TGTGCCAGCAGCCTCCGGGAAGGTGCGGTCATGGGGACAGATACGCAGTATTTT. Its protein is CASSLREGAVMGTDTQYF.

The V and J genes are TRBV14 and TRBJ2-3; D ambiguous. Trimming pared 5 bases from V and 6 bases from J, leaving 12 bases between. The CDR3 is 13 residues long. The germline gives CDR1 SGHDN, CDR2 FVKESK. CDR3 in DNA: TGTGCCAGCAGCTCACTCTTATGGGATACGCAGTATTTT. The encoded protein is CASSSLLWDTQYF.

The V gene is TRBV7-3, the J gene TRBJ2-1, with TRBD2 identical over 10 bases. V lost 5 bases to trimming and J lost 9 bases; unmatched junction nucleotides: 16. The CDR3 totals 17 residues. Germline V CDR1 and CDR2: SGHTA, FQGTGA. The CDR3 coding sequence is TGTGCCAGCAGCCACCCCACCGGTAGCGGGAGGAACGGTGAGCAGTTCTTC. This translates into CASSHPTGSGRNGEQFF.

The chain employs TRBV5-4 and TRBJ2-3, with D maybe TRBD1 (6 bases). The CDR3 consists of 16 residues. Trimming removed 2 bases from V and 0 bases from J, with 13 bases in between. CDR1 and CDR2 from the germline V gene are SGHNT and YYREEE (reference sequence). CDR3 DNA: TGTGCCAGCAGCTTAGACAGGACCGCTAGCACAGATACGCAGTATTTT. It specifies CASSLDRTASTDTQYF.

The chain joins TRBV19 to TRBJ2-1; D may be TRBD1 (6 bases). The CDR3 runs 14 residues. The V end lost 1 base, the J end lost 6 bases, and 10 bases lay between the germline ends. Germline assignment: CDR1 LNHDA and CDR2 SQIVND (reference sequence). The CDR3 protein is CASSIVPGVNEQFF. The DNA for the CDR3 is TGTGCCAGTAGTATAGTCCCAGGGGTCAATGAGCAGTTCTTC.

For the CDR3, the DNA is TGTGCCAGCAGCGTAGATGACAGGGGCTACACCGGGGAGCTGTTTTTT. This encodes CASSVDDRGYTGELFF. The rearrangement joins TRBV9 to TRBJ2-2; TRBD1 agrees at 8 bases. CDR3 length equals 16 residues. Trimming took 0 bases from V and 3 from J; bases not matched to a gene: 4. Germline assignment: CDR1 SGDLS and CDR2 YYNGEE.

CDR3 coding DNA: TGCGCCAGCAGCCAATTGGGACTAGCTGGCAATGAGCAGTTCTTC. Translating it yields CASSQLGLAGNEQFF. The J gene is TRBJ2-1, the V gene TRBV5-1; the match to TRBD2 covers 9 bases. The germline V gene encodes CDR1 SGHRS and CDR2 YFSETQ. CDR3 length: 15 residues. The trim removed 4 bases at V and 6 bases at J, leaving 8 bases unmatched.

V gene TRBV28 combines with J gene TRBJ2-1, with D unresolved. Trimming shortened V by 3 bases and J by 3 bases, and 9 bases separated the two germline ends. CDR1 and CDR2 (germline): MDHEN, SYDVKM. This CDR3 has 14 amino acids. The CDR3 DNA reads as TGTGCCAGCAGTTTGGGCAAAAGCTACAATGAGCAGTTCTTC. Amino acid sequence: CASSLGKSYNEQFF.

The chain has TRBV28 and TRBJ1-2; D gene unclear. V was pared by 5 bases and J by 1 base, with 17 bases between. This CDR3 comprises 16 residues. Germline V gene lookup returns CDR1 MDHEN and CDR2 SYDVKM. The CDR3 nucleotides are TGTGCCAGCAGTCCCCTCCCGGACGTACTTAACTATGGCTACACCTTC. Amino acid sequence: CASSPLPDVLNYGYTF.

The rearrangement uses TRBV5-4 and TRBJ2-4, with 9 bases lining up with TRBD1. V was pared by 4 bases and J by 5 bases, with 10 bases of the junction left unmatched. The CDR3 loop spans 16 amino acids. Germline V gives CDR1 SGHNT, CDR2 YYREEE (reference sequence). The CDR3 here is CASSLLQGAGENIQYF. CDR3 in DNA: TGTGCCAGCAGCCTATTACAGGGGGCGGGGGAAAACATTCAGTACTTC.

This clone is a singleton in its sample. The chain uses TRBV11-2 and TRBJ2-2; TRBD2 agrees at 10 bases. The ends lost 1 base at V and 5 bases at J; junction bases unmatched: 7. CDR3 length equals 17 residues. Germline values: CDR1 SGHAT, CDR2 FQNNGV. This CDR3 is CASSLVPAGGRTGELFF. In DNA form, the CDR3 reads TGTGCCAGCAGCTTAGTACCAGCGGGAGGGCGGACCGGGGAGCTGTTTTTT.

J is TRBJ2-7 and V is TRBV7-3; the D is unclear. CDR1 is SGHTA, CDR2 FQGTGA, per germline. With 3 bases removed from V and 3 bases from J, the gap between germline ends came to 9 bases. This CDR3 has 13 amino acids. CDR3 bases: TGTGCCAGCAGCTTGACTCAGAGCTACGAGCAGTACTTC. This sequence encodes CASSLTQSYEQYF.

The V call is TRBV4-2, the J call TRBJ2-1; TRBD2 matches 12 bases. This CDR3 has 19 amino acids. Germline CDR1 LGHNA, CDR2 YNFKEQ. Losses at the gene ends were 0 bases for V and 0 bases for J; bases not matched to a gene: 6. The CDR3 region is CASSQDPGTSGFSYNEQFF. The CDR3 nucleotides are TGTGCCAGCAGCCAAGACCCCGGGACTAGCGGGTTCTCCTACAATGAGCAGTTCTTC.

The V call is TRBV4-1, the J call TRBJ2-7; D gene uncertain. Trimming took 0 bases from V and 0 from J, leaving 12 bases between them. Germline loops: CDR1 MGHRA, CDR2 YSYEKL. The CDR3 runs to 16 residues. The CDR3 sequence is CASSQDSLNPSYEQYF. The CDR3 nucleotides are TGCGCCAGCAGCCAAGATTCCCTTAACCCCTCCTACGAGCAGTACTTC.

The V and J genes are TRBV5-4 and TRBJ2-5, with D maybe TRBD2 (6 bases). Looked up from germline, CDR1 is SGHNT and CDR2 is YYREEE (reference sequence). Trimming stripped 6 bases from V and 5 bases from J, with 17 bases between. This CDR3 has 14 amino acids. This CDR3 reads CASTYGGSLETQYF. For the CDR3, the DNA is TGTGCCAGCACTTACGGGGGATCCTTGGAGACCCAGTACTTC.

The rearrangement links TRBV7-2 to TRBJ1-5; D not certain. Germline V gene sequence: CDR1 SGHTA, CDR2 FQGNSA. This CDR3 is built from 16 residues. Between the trimmed V and J ends, which lost 1 base and 0 bases, there was a span of 10 bases. In DNA, the CDR3 is TGTGCCAGCAGCTTAGTTTCTGGGCATAGCAATCAGCCCCAGCATTTT. Translation: CASSLVSGHSNQPQHF.

The gene calls are TRBV7-8 and TRBJ2-1; D possibly corresponds to TRBD2 (7 bases). V lost 3 bases and J 7 bases, leaving 16 bases between the germline ends. Germline CDR1 and CDR2: SGHVS and FQNEAQ. CDR3 size: 15 residues. DNA for the CDR3: TGTGCCAGCAGCTTTTCTAGCGGAGGGGGTAATGAGCAGTTCTTC. Amino acids: CASSFSSGGGNEQFF.

This chain uses TRBV4-3 with TRBJ2-2, with D possibly TRBD2 on 6 matching bases. There are 16 residues in the CDR3. Trimming pared 0 bases from V and 0 bases from J, leaving 8 bases between. CDR1 and CDR2 (germline): LGHNA, YSLEER. In DNA form, the CDR3 reads TGCGCCAGCAGCCAAGACGGGACTTCGAACACCGGGGAGCTGTTTTTT. It translates to CASSQDGTSNTGELFF.

The V call is TRBV27, the J call TRBJ2-3; 9 bases are shared with TRBD1. The CDR3 contains 15 residues. The germline V gene has CDR1 MNHEY and CDR2 SMNVEV (reference sequence). V lost 2 bases to trimming and J lost 8 bases; unmatched junction nucleotides: 8. The CDR3 sequence is CASSLMGQGARTQYF. The CDR3 nucleotides read TGTGCCAGCAGTTTAATGGGACAGGGCGCGCGTACGCAGTATTTT.

The V gene is TRBV9, the J gene TRBJ2-5, with D possibly matching TRBD1 (5 bases). The CDR3 runs to 18 residues. CDR1 SGDLS and CDR2 YYNGEE come from the germline V gene. Trimming shortened V by 2 bases and J by 1 base, and 21 bases separated the two germline ends. The CDR3 DNA sequence: TGTGCCAGCAGCGTCGGAATGGACACCACCATCATCCAAGAGACCCAGTACTTC. Protein sequence: CASSVGMDTTIIQETQYF.

Concerning this clone itself: Other nucleotide sequences in the sample specify the same CDR3. The gene calls are TRBV6-5 and TRBJ2-1; D unresolved. The CDR3 has 13 amino acids. Per germline, CDR1 MNHEY and CDR2 SVGAGI. V was pared by 0 bases and J by 4 bases, with 4 bases between. In nucleotides, the CDR3 is TGTGCCAGCAGTTACTCACGGTACAATGAGCAGTTCTTC. It encodes CASSYSRYNEQFF.

The genes are TRBV5-1 and TRBJ2-2; no definite D call. The germline CDR1 and CDR2 sequences are SGHRS and YFSETQ. The CDR3 length is 13 residues. V lost 2 bases and J lost 5, with 7 bases in between. The CDR3 DNA is TGCGCCAGCAGCTTTACAAAAACCGGGGAGCTGTTTTTT. Its translation is CASSFTKTGELFF. Variable domain in full (rest from reference TRBV5-1 and TRBJ2-2): KAGVTQTPRYLIKTRGQQVTLSCSPISGHRSVSWYQQTPGQGLQFLFEYFSETQRNKGNFPGRFSGRQFSNSRSEMNVSTLELGDSALYLCASSFTKTGELFFGEGSRLTVL.

The rearrangement links TRBV15 to TRBJ2-1, with D possibly being TRBD2 (6 bases). The CDR3 is made up of 15 amino acids. The V end was cut by 0 bases, the J end by 7 bases, with 13 bases between. Germline V CDR1 and CDR2: LNHNV, YYDKDF (reference sequence). DNA of the CDR3: TGTGCCACCAGCAGAGAAAGGGCCAGCGGGAATGAGCAGTTCTTC. This codes for CATSRERASGNEQFF.

This chain joins TRBV7-6 and TRBJ2-1; TRBD1 agrees at 7 bases. This CDR3 has 14 residues. Germline V gene lookup returns CDR1 SGHVS and CDR2 FNYEAQ. V trimming: 5 bases; J trimming: 3 bases; junction bases outside the gene matches: 4. CDR3 nucleotide sequence: TGTGCCAGCAGCCCTTGGGACAGCTACAATGAGCAGTTCTTC. Protein sequence: CASSPWDSYNEQFF.

J is TRBJ2-7 and V is TRBV5-8; D call uncertain. Trimming removed 0 bases at V and 6 bases at J, with 1 base between. Germline V gene data show CDR1 as SGHTS and CDR2 as YDEGEE. This CDR3 contains 10 residues. CDR3 loop: CASSLVEQYF. In nucleotides, the CDR3 is TGTGCCAGCAGCTTGGTCGAGCAGTACTTC.

Details on this clone: Other DNA sequences from this sample encode an identical CDR3 as well. The J gene is TRBJ2-1, the V gene TRBV9; D is unresolved. Germline V gene data show CDR1 as SGDLS and CDR2 as YYNGEE. CDR3 length: 12 amino acids. V gave up 0 bases and J gave up 8 bases, with 6 bases separating them. CDR3 loop: CASSVASYEQFF. Here the CDR3 DNA reads TGTGCCAGCAGCGTAGCTTCCTATGAGCAGTTCTTC.

J is TRBJ2-7 and V is TRBV4-3, with 7 positions matching TRBD1. The CDR3 runs 14 residues. The germline gives CDR1 LGHNA, CDR2 YSLEER. The ends lost 2 bases at V and 5 bases at J; junction bases unmatched: 6. CDR3 bases: TGCGCCAGCAGCCAAACAGGGGTCCCCAACGAGCAGTACTTC. Translation: CASSQTGVPNEQYF.